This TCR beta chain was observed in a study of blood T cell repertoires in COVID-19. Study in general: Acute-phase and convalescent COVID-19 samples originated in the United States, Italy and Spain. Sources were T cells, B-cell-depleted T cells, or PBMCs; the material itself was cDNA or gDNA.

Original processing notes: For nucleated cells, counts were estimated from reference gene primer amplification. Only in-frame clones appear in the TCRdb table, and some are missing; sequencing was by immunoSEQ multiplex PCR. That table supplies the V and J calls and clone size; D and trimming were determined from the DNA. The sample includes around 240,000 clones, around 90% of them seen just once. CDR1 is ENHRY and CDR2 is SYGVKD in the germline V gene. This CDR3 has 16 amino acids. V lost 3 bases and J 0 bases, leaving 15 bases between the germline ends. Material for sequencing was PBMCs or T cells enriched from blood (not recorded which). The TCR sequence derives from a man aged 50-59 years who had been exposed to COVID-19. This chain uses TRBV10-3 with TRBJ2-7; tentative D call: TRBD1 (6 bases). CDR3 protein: CAISEVTGPSSYEQYF. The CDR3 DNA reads TGTGCCATCAGTGAAGTGACAGGTCCCAGCTCCTACGAGCAGTACTTC.